This T cell receptor (beta chain) was found in a study of blood T cell repertoires in COVID-19. Between the trimmed V and J ends, which lost 5 bases and 4 bases, there was a span of 16 bases. The germline V gene has CDR1 SGHNT and CDR2 YYREEE (reference sequence). The CDR3 is made up of 14 amino acids. Participant age was about 18 to 95 years, and participants resided in roughly 25 US areas. Original handling: Reference gene primer amplification in the assay estimated nucleated cell counts. Repertoires were generated with immunoSEQ multiplex PCR, while TCRdb's copy carries only in-frame clones and drops some. V and J calls and clone size are copied from that table; D and trimming were computed from the DNA. The table includes fewer than 200,000 clones, about 90% detected once.

The chain uses TRBV5-4 and TRBJ2-7, with D perhaps matching TRBD1 (7 bases). The sample was PBMCs or T cells enriched from blood (not recorded which). The clonotype comes from a human donor with acute COVID-19. The donor label of this sample is uncertain. The CDR3 is CASSRRGQRYEQYF. The CDR3 nucleotides read TGTGCCAGCAGTAGGAGGGGGCAGAGATACGAGCAGTACTTC.